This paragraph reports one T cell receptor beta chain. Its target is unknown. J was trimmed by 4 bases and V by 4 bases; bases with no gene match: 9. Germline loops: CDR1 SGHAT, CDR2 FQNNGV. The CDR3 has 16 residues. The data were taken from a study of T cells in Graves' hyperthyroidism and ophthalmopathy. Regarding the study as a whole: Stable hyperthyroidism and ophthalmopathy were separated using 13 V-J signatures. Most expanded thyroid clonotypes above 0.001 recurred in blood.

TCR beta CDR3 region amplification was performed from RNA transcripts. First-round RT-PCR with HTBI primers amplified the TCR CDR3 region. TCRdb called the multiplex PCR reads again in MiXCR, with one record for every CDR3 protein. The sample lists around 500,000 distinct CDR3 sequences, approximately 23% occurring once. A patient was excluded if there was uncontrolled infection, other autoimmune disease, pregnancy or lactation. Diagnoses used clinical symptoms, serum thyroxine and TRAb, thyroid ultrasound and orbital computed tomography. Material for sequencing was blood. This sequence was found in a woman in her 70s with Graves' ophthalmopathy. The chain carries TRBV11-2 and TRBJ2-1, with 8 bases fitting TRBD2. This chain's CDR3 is CASSSLLTSGYNEQFF. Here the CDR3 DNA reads TGTGCCAGCAGCTCCCTCCTTACTAGCGGTTACAATGAGCAGTTCTTC. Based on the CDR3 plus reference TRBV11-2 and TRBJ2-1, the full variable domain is EAGVAQSPRYKIIEKRQSVAFWCNPISGHATLYWYQQILGQGPKLLIQFQNNGVVDDSQLPKDRFSAERLKGVDSTLKIQPAKLEDSAVYLCASSSLLTSGYNEQFFGPGTRLTVL.